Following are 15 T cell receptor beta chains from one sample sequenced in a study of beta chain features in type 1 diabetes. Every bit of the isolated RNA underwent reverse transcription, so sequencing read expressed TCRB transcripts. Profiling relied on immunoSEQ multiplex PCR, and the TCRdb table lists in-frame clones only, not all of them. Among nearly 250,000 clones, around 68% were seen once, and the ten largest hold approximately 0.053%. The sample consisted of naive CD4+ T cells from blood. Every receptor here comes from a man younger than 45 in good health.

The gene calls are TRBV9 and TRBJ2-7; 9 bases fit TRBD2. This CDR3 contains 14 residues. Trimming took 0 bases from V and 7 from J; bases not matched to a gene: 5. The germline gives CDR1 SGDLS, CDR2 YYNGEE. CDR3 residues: CASSVGLAEKEQYF. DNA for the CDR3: TGTGCCAGCAGCGTAGGACTAGCGGAGAAGGAGCAGTACTTC. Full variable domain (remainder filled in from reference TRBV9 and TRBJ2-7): DSGVTQTPKHLITATGQRVTLRCSPRSGDLSVYWYQQSLDQGLQFLIQYYNGEERAKGNILERFSAQQFPDLHSELNLSSLELGDSALYFCASSVGLAEKEQYFGPGTRLTVT.

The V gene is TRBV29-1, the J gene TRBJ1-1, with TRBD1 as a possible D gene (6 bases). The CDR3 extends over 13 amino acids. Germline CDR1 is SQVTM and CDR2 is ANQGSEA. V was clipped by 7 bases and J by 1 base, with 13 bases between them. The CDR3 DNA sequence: TGCAGCGGTGAGGACAGTAGGAACACTGAAGCTTTCTTT. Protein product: CSGEDSRNTEAFF.

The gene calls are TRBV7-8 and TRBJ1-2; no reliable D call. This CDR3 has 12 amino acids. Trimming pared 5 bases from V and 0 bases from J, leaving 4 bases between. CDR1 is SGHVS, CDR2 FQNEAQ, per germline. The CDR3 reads CASSTPNYGYTF. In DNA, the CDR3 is TGTGCCAGCAGCACACCTAACTATGGCTACACCTTC.

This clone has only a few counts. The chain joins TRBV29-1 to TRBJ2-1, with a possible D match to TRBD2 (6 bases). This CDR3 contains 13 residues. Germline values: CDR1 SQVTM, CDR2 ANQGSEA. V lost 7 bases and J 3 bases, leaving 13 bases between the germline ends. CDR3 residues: CSAGTGNYNEQFF. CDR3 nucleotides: TGCAGCGCCGGGACTGGAAACTACAATGAGCAGTTCTTC.

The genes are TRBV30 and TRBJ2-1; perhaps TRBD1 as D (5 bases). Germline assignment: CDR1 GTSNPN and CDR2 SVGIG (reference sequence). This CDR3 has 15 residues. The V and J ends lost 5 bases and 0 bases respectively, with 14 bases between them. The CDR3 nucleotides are TGTGCCTGGGGCAGGGCTCAGTACTCCTACAATGAGCAGTTCTTC. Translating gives CAWGRAQYSYNEQFF.

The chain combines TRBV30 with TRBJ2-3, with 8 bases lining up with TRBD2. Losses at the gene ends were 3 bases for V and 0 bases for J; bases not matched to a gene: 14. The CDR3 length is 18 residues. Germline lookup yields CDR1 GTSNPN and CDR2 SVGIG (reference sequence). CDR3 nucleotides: TGTGCCTGGAGGCCCAACCCTATAGCGGGAATAAGCACAGATACGCAGTATTTT. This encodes CAWRPNPIAGISTDTQYF.

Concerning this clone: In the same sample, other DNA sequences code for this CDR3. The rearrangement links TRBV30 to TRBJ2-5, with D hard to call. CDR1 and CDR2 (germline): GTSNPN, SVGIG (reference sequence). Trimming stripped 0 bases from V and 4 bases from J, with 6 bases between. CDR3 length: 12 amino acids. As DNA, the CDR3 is TGTGCCTGGAGTGTCTCCGGAGAGACCCAGTACTTC. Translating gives CAWSVSGETQYF. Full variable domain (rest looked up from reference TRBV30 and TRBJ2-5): SQTIHQWPATLVQPVGSPLSLECTVEGTSNPNLYWYRQAAGRGLQLLFYSVGIGQISSEVPQNLSASRPQDRQFILSSKKLLLSDSGFYLCAWSVSGETQYFGPGTRLLVL.

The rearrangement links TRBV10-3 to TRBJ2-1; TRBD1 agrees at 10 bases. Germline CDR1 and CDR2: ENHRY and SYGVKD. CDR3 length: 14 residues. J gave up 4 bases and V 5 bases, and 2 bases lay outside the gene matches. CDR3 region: CAISPGQGYNEQFF. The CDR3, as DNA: TGTGCCATCAGTCCGGGACAGGGGTACAATGAGCAGTTCTTC.

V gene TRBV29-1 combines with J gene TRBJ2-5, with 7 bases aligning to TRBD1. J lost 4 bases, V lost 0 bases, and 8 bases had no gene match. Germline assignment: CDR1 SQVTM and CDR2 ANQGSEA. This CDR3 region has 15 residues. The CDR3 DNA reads TGCAGCGTTGAAGAAGGGACAGACCCAACAGAGACCCAGTACTTC. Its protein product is CSVEEGTDPTETQYF. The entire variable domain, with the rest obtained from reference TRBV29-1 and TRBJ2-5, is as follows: SAVISQKPSRDICQRGTSLTIQCQVDSQVTMMFWYRQQPGQSLTLIATANQGSEATYESGFVIDKFPISRPNLTFSTLTVSNMSPEDSSIYLCSVEEGTDPTETQYFGPGTRLLVL.

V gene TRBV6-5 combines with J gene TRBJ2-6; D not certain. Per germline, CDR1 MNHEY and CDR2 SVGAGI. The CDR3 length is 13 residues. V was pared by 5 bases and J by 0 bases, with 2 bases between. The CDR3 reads CASSTSGANVLTF. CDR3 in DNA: TGTGCCAGCAGTACCTCTGGGGCCAACGTCCTGACTTTC.

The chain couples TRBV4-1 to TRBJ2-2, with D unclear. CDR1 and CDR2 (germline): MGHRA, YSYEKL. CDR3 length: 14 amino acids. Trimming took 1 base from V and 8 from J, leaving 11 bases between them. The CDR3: CASSQATETGELFF. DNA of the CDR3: TGCGCCAGCAGCCAAGCCACAGAGACAGGGGAGCTGTTTTTT.

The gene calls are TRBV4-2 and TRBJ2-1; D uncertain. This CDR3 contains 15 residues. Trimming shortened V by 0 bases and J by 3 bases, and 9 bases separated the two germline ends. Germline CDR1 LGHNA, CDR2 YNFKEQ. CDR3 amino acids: CASSQERSGYNEQFF. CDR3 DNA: TGTGCCAGCAGCCAAGAACGCTCGGGCTACAATGAGCAGTTCTTC.

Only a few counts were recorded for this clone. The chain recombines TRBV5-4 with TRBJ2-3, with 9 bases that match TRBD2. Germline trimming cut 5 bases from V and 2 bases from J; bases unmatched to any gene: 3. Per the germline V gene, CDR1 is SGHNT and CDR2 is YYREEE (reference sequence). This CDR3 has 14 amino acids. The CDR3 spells CASRLAGPTDTQYF. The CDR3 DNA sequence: TGTGCCAGCAGGCTAGCGGGACCCACAGATACGCAGTATTTT.

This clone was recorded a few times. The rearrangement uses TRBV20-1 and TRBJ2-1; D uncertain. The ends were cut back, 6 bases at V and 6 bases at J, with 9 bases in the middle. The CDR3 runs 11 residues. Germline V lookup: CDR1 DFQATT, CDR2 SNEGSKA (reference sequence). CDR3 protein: CSAMMGNEQFF. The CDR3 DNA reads TGCAGTGCCATGATGGGCAATGAGCAGTTCTTC.

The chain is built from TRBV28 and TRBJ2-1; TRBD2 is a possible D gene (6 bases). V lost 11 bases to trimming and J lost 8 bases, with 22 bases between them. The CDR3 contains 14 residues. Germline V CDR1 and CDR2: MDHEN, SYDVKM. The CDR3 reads CAAKTSRNWDEQFF. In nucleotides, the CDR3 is TGTGCCGCCAAAACTAGCCGGAATTGGGATGAGCAGTTCTTC.